This entry concerns a single T cell receptor (beta chain). Its specificity is not known. Trimming shortened V by 2 bases and J by 6 bases, and 14 bases separated the two germline ends. This CDR3 comprises 15 residues. In germline, CDR1 is MNHEY, CDR2 SMNVEV (reference sequence). The data originate from a study of cytotoxic CD8 clonotypes in ibrutinib-treated CLL. Study-wide findings and caveats: Patients with sustained remission and those progressing were sampled at differing times.

Profiled with immunoSEQ multiplex PCR; TCRdb holds only in-frame clones, not every one. The sample holds about 25,000 clones, nearly 80% seen once. The material was PBMCs, obtained before ibrutinib treatment. This TCR was sampled from a human donor with chronic lymphocytic leukemia. The genes are TRBV27 and TRBJ2-1, with D possibly matching TRBD2 (6 bases). DNA for the CDR3: TGTGCCAGCAGTTTAGGGGCGGGAAGGCTCAATGAGCAGTTCTTC. This encodes CASSLGAGRLNEQFF.